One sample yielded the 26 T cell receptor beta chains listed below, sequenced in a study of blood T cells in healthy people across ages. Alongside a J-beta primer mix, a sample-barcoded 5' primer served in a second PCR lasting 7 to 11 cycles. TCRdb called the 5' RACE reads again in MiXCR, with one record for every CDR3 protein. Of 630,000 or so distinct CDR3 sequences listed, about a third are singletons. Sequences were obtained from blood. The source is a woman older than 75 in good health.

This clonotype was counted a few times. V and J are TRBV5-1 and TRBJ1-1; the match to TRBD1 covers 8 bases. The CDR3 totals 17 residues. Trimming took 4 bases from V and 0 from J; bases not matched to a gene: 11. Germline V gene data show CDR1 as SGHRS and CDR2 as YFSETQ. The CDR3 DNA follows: TGCGCCAGCAGCCCTGGACAGGGAAGAGCTTTGAACACTGAAGCTTTCTTT. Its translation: CASSPGQGRALNTEAFF. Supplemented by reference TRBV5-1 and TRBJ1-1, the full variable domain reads KAGVTQTPRYLIKTRGQQVTLSCSPISGHRSVSWYQQTPGQGLQFLFEYFSETQRNKGNFPGRFSGRQFSNSRSEMNVSTLELGDSALYLCASSPGQGRALNTEAFFGQGTRLTVV.

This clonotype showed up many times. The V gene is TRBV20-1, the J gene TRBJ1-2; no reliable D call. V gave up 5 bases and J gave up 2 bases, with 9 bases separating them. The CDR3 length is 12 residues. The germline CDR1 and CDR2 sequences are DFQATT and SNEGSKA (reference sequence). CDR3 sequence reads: CSAVGGNYGYTF. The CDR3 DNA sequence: TGCAGTGCTGTCGGCGGGAACTATGGCTACACCTTC.

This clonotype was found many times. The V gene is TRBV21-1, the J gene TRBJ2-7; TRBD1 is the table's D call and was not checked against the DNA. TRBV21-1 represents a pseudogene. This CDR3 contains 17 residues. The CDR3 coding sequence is TGTGCCAGCAGCAAAGGCTTCGGACAGGGGGTTAAACACGAGCAGTACTTC. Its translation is CASSKGFGQGVKHEQYF.

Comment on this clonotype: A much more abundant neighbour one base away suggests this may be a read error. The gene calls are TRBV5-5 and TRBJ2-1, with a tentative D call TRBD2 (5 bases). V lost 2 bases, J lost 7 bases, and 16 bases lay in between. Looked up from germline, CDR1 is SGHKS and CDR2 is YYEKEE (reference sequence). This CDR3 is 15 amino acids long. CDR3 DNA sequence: TGTGCCAGCAGCTTCGACGGGGTAACTCCAAATGAGCAGTTCTTC. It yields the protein CASSFDGVTPNEQFF.

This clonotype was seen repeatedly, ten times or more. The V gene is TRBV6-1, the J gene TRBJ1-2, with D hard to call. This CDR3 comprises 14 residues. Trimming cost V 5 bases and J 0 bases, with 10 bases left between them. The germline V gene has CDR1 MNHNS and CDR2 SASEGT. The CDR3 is CASSWTDSNYGYTF. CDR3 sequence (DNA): TGTGCCAGCAGTTGGACGGATTCTAACTATGGCTACACCTTC.

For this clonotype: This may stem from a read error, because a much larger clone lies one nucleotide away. Written as DNA, the CDR3 is TGTGTCTGGGACCCTGGGGCCAACGTCCTGACTTTC. It yields the protein CVWDPGANVLTF. The chain couples TRBV30 to TRBJ2-6; the D call may be TRBD1 or TRBD2 (5 bases each). This CDR3 spans 12 amino acids. Germline CDR1 reads GTSNPN; CDR2 reads SVGIG (reference sequence).

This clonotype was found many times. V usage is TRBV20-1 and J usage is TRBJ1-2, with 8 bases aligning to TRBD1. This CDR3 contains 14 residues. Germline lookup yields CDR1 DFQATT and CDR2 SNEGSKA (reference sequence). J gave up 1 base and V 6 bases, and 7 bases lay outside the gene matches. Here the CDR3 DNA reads TGCAGTGCACACCGACAGGGGCTTAACTATGGCTACACCTTC. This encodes CSAHRQGLNYGYTF.

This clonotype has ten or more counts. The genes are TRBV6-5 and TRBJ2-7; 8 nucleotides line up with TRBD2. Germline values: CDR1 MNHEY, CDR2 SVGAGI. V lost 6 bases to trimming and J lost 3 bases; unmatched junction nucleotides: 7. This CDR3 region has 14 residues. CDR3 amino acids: CASSRSGGYYEQYF. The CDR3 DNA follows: TGTGCCAGCAGCCGAAGCGGGGGATACTACGAGCAGTACTTC.

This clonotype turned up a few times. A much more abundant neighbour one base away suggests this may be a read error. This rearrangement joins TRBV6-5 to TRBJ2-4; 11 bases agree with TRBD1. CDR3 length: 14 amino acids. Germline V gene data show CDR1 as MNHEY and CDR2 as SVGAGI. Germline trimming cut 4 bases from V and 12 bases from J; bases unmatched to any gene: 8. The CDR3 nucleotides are TGTGCCAGCAGTTCCGGGACAGGGGGGCCAACTCAGTACTTC. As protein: CASSSGTGGPTQYF.

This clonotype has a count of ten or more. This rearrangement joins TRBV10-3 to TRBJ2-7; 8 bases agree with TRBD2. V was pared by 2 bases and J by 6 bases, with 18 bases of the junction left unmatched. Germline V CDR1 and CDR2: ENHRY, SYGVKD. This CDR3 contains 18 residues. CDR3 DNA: TGTGCCATCAGTGAGCCCGGGGCGGGGGGTGGACTATCCCTCGAGCAGTACTTC. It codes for CAISEPGAGGGLSLEQYF.

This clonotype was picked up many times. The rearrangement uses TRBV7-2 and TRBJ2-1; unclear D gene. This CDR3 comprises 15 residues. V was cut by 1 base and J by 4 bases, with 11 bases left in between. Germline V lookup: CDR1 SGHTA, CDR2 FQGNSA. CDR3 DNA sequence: TGTGCCAGCAGCTTAGGTCGGCAGACGTACAATGAGCAGTTCTTC. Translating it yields CASSLGRQTYNEQFF.

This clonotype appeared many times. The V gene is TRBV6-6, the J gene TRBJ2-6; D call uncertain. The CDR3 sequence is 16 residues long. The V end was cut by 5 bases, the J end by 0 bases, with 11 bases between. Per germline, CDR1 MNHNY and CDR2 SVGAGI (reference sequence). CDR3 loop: CASSTRRSSGANVLTF. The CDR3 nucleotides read TGTGCCAGCAGTACCCGACGGTCCTCTGGGGCCAACGTCCTGACTTTC.

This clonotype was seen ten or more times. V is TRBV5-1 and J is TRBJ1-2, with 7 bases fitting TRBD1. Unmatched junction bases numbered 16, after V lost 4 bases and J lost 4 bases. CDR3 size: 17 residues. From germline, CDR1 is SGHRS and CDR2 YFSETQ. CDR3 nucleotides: TGCGCCAGCAGCCGGAAGGGGATGCCGGGACAGACCTATGGCTACACCTTC. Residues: CASSRKGMPGQTYGYTF.

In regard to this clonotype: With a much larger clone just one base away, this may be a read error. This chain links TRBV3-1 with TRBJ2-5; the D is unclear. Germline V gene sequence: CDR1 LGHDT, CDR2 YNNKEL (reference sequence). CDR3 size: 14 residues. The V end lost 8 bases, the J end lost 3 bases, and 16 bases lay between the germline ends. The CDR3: CASGRSTWEETQYF. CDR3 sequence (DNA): TGTGCCAGCGGCCGTAGCACGTGGGAAGAGACCCAGTACTTC.

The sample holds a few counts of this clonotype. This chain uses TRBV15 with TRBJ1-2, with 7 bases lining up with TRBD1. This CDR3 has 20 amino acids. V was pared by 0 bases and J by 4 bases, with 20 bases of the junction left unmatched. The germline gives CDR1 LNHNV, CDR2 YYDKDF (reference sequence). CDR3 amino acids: CATSRDRAIYRGPGGYGYTF. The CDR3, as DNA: TGTGCCACCAGCAGAGATCGCGCCATCTACAGGGGTCCCGGGGGCTATGGCTACACCTTC.

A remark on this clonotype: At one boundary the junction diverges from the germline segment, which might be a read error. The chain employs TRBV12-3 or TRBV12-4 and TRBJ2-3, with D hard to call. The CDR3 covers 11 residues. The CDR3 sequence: CASVTADMQYF. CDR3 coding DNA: TGTGCCAGCGTGACGGCAGATATGCAGTATTTT.

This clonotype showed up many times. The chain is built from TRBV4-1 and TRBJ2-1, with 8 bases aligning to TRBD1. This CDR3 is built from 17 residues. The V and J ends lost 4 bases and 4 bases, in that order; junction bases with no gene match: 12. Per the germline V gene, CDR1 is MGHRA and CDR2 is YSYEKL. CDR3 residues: CASSPESGTGFYNEQFF. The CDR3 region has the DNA TGCGCCAGCAGCCCCGAGTCCGGGACAGGATTTTACAATGAGCAGTTCTTC.

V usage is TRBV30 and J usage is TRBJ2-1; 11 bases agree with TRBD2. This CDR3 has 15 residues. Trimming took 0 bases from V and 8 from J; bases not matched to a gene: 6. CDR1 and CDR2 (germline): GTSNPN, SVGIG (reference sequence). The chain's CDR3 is CAWSVVTSGSDEQFF. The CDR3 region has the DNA TGTGCCTGGAGTGTAGTCACTAGCGGGAGTGATGAGCAGTTCTTC. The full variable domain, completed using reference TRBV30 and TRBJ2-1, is SQTIHQWPATLVQPVGSPLSLECTVEGTSNPNLYWYRQAAGRGLQLLFYSVGIGQISSEVPQNLSASRPQDRQFILSSKKLLLSDSGFYLCAWSVVTSGSDEQFFGPGTRLTVL.

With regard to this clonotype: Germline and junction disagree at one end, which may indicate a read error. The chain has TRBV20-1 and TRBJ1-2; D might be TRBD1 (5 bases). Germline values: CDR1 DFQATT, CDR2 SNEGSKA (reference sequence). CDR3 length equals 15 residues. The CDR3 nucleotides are TGCAGTGCTGGAGAGGCGGCAGGGAGGGACTATGGCTACACCTTC. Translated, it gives CSAGEAAGRDYGYTF.

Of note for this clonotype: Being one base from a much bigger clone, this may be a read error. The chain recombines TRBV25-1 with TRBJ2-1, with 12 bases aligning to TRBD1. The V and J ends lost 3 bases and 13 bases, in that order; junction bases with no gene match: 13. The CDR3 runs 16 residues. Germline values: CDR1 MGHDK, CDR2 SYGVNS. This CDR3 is CASSDVGTGGGETQFF. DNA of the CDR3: TGTGCCAGCAGTGACGTAGGGACAGGGGGCGGGGAGACCCAGTTCTTC.

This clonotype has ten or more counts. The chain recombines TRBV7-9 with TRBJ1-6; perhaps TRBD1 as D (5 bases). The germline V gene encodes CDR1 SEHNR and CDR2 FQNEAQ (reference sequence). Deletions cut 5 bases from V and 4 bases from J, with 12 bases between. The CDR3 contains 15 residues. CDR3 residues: CASSPLGAYNSPLHF. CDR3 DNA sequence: TGTGCCAGCAGCCCCCTCGGGGCGTATAATTCACCCCTCCACTTT.

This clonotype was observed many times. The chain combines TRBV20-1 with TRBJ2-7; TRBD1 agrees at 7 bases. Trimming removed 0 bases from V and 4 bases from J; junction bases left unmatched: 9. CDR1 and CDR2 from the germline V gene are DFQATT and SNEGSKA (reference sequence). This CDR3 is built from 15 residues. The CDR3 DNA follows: TGCAGTGCTAGAGAGCCAGGGGGAAGTAGGTACGAGCAGTACTTC. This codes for CSAREPGGSRYEQYF.

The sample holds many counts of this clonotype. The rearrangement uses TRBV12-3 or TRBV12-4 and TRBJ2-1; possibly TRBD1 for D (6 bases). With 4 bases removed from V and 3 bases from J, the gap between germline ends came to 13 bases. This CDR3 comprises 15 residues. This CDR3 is CASSSRTENYNEQFF. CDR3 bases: TGTGCCAGCAGTTCCAGGACAGAAAACTACAATGAGCAGTTCTTC.

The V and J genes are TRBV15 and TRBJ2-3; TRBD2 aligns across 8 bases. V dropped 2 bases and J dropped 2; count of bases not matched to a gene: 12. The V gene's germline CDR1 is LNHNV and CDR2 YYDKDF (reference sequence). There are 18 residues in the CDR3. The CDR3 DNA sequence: TGTGCCACCAGCAGACTCCCCATACTAGCGGAGTCCACAGATACGCAGTATTTT. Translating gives CATSRLPILAESTDTQYF. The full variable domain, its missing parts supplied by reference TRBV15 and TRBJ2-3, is DAMVIQNPRYQVTQFGKPVTLSCSQTLNHNVMYWYQQKSSQAPKLLFHYYDKDFNNEADTPDNFQSRRPNTSFCFLDIRSPGLGDTAMYLCATSRLPILAESTDTQYFGPGTRLTVL.

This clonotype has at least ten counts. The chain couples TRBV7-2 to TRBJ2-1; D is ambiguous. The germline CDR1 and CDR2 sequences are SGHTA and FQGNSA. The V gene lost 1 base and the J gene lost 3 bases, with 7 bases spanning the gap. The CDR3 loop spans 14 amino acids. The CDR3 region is CASSLGGRYNEQFF. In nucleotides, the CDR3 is TGTGCCAGCAGCTTAGGCGGCCGCTACAATGAGCAGTTCTTC.

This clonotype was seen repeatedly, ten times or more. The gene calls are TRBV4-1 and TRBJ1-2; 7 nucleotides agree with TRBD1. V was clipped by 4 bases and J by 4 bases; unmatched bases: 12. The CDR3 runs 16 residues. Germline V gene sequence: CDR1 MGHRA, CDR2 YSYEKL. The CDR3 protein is CASSPGGTAVSYGYTF. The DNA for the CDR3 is TGCGCCAGCAGCCCGGGGGGGACAGCAGTCTCCTATGGCTACACCTTC.